This T cell receptor (beta chain) was sequenced for a study of cytomegalovirus exposure and HLA in healthy donors. Findings and caveats of the study: Diagnosis of cytomegalovirus status made by the classifier reportedly showed high specificity and sensitivity.

This clone was counted between two and nine times. Its antigen is currently unknown. Produced via immunoSEQ multiplex PCR; TCRdb's table is partial and in-frame only. This sample carries about 170,000 clones, less than 90% of them seen once, and the ten largest clones take about 5.8%. The ends were cut back, 7 bases at V and 4 bases at J, with 8 bases in the middle. Germline V lookup: CDR1 SGHAT, CDR2 FQNNGV. The CDR3 length is 11 residues. This receptor was identified in a woman in her twenties or thirties in good health and CMV-seronegative. The sequenced material came from PBMCs. This chain joins TRBV11-2 and TRBJ2-7, with D uncertain. DNA of the CDR3: TGTGCCAGCACCACCCTTTACGAGCAGTACTTC. It translates to CASTTLYEQYF.